Each of the 24 T cell receptor beta chains below was sequenced from the same sample in a study of beta chain features in type 1 diabetes. Expressed TCRB transcripts were sequenced because the entire RNA isolate underwent reverse transcription. Produced via immunoSEQ multiplex PCR; TCRdb's table is partial and in-frame only. This table holds about 150,000 clones, roughly 9% found once. Their cognate antigens are unknown. Study-wide results and caveats: Moderate but significant shortening of TCRB CDR3s was recorded in all four CD4+ subsets from Type 1 diabetes patients.

The sample was central memory CD4+ T cells from blood. All receptors derive from a woman in her thirties with type 1 diabetes.

This clone has ten or more counts. The V gene is TRBV5-1, the J gene TRBJ2-5; D is uncertain. The CDR3 sequence is 15 residues long. Trimming took off 3 bases at V and 3 bases at J, with 15 bases between the two ends. Looked up from germline, CDR1 is SGHRS and CDR2 is YFSETQ. The CDR3 spells CASSSQTRKEETQYF. DNA of the CDR3: TGCGCCAGCAGCTCCCAGACGAGGAAGGAAGAGACCCAGTACTTC.

This clone was observed a few times. The rearrangement links TRBV29-1 to TRBJ2-1, with 7 bases that match TRBD1. Per the germline V gene, CDR1 is SQVTM and CDR2 is ANQGSEA. The CDR3 sequence is 15 residues long. After removal of 4 bases from V and 7 bases from J, the junction contained 13 bases not matched to a gene. The CDR3, as DNA: TGCAGCGTTGGCAGACGGGACAGCATGATGAATGAGCAGTTCTTC. Protein product: CSVGRRDSMMNEQFF.

This sequence joins TRBV30 and TRBJ2-5, with D unclear. Germline V lookup: CDR1 GTSNPN, CDR2 SVGIG (reference sequence). Trimming shortened V by 4 bases and J by 3 bases, and 9 bases separated the two germline ends. There are 12 residues in the CDR3. The chain's CDR3 is CAWNGQKETQYF. CDR3 nucleotide sequence: TGTGCCTGGAATGGCCAAAAAGAGACCCAGTACTTC. The complete variable domain, with remaining parts taken from reference TRBV30 and TRBJ2-5, reads SQTIHQWPATLVQPVGSPLSLECTVEGTSNPNLYWYRQAAGRGLQLLFYSVGIGQISSEVPQNLSASRPQDRQFILSSKKLLLSDSGFYLCAWNGQKETQYFGPGTRLLVL.

This chain links TRBV9 with TRBJ2-1, with 8 bases identical to TRBD2. With V trimmed by 1 base and J by 15 bases, 15 bases remained unmatched. CDR1 is SGDLS, CDR2 YYNGEE, per germline. This CDR3 is 15 amino acids long. CDR3 in DNA: TGTGCCAGCAGCGTACCCCCTGATGGAGCGGGAGTTTCGTTCTTC. Amino acids: CASSVPPDGAGVSFF.

At least ten counts were recorded for this clone. The chain uses TRBV30 and TRBJ1-2; D remains unclear. From germline, CDR1 is GTSNPN and CDR2 SVGIG (reference sequence). V gave up 2 bases and J gave up 6 bases, with 7 bases separating them. The CDR3 loop spans 11 amino acids. CDR3 sequence reads: CAWSWEDGYTF. For the CDR3, the DNA is TGTGCCTGGAGTTGGGAGGATGGCTACACCTTC.

The gene calls are TRBV30 and TRBJ1-1; perhaps TRBD1 as D (5 bases). Trimming removed 4 bases from V and 2 bases from J, with 11 bases in between. CDR3 length equals 13 residues. Germline V gene lookup returns CDR1 GTSNPN and CDR2 SVGIG (reference sequence). Written as DNA, the CDR3 is TGTGCCTGGATCCAAAGGGGAAACACTGAAGCTTTCTTT. It specifies CAWIQRGNTEAFF.

This clone was seen more than once but under ten times. The gene calls are TRBV9 and TRBJ2-3; D remains ambiguous. The CDR3 extends over 12 amino acids. V was clipped by 4 bases and J by 3 bases, with 6 bases between them. Germline V gene sequence: CDR1 SGDLS, CDR2 YYNGEE. The CDR3 sequence: CASSKTTDTQYF. The DNA for the CDR3 is TGTGCCAGCAGCAAAACAACAGATACGCAGTATTTT.

The chain couples TRBV6-4 to TRBJ1-2; D gene uncertain. The germline V gene encodes CDR1 MRHNA and CDR2 SNTAGT. Trimming removed 4 bases at V and 4 bases at J, with 4 bases between. There are 11 residues in the CDR3. CDR3 region: CASSGGYGYTF. CDR3 DNA: TGTGCCAGCAGTGGCGGCTATGGCTACACCTTC.

This clone turned up a few times. J is TRBJ1-5 and V is TRBV28; D gene unclear. The CDR3 runs 14 residues. The V gene lost 3 bases and the J gene lost 4 bases, with 10 bases spanning the gap. CDR1 MDHEN and CDR2 SYDVKM come from the germline V gene. The CDR3 DNA reads as TGTGCCAGCAGTTTCCCGAGCCGTAATCAGCCCCAGCATTTT. This gives the protein CASSFPSRNQPQHF.

This clone was counted a few times. Other DNA variants within this sample encode the same CDR3. The chain recombines TRBV5-1 with TRBJ2-5; D is perhaps TRBD1 (7 bases). The ends were cut back, 2 bases at V and 5 bases at J, with 13 bases in the middle. Germline CDR1 and CDR2: SGHRS and YFSETQ. This CDR3 has 14 residues. The CDR3 spells CASSLGGGEETQYF. The CDR3, as DNA: TGCGCCAGCAGCTTAGGAGGGGGCGAGGAGACCCAGTACTTC.

In this sample, this clone turned up a few times. V and J are TRBV4-1 and TRBJ1-5; D not resolved. CDR3 length equals 16 residues. The V gene lost 0 bases and the J gene lost 0 bases, with 9 bases spanning the gap. Germline CDR1 reads MGHRA; CDR2 reads YSYEKL. CDR3 sequence reads: CASSQESHYSNQPQHF. CDR3 coding DNA: TGCGCCAGCAGCCAAGAGAGTCACTATAGCAATCAGCCCCAGCATTTT.

V usage is TRBV19 and J usage is TRBJ1-2, with a possible D match to TRBD1 (5 bases). The V gene lost 3 bases and the J gene lost 2 bases, with 10 bases spanning the gap. The germline V gene has CDR1 LNHDA and CDR2 SQIVND (reference sequence). The CDR3 totals 14 residues. The CDR3 loop reads CASSMAGSNYGYTF. The CDR3 nucleotides read TGTGCCAGTAGTATGGCAGGGTCAAACTATGGCTACACCTTC.

This clone appeared a few times. The V and J genes are TRBV9 and TRBJ2-1; D is perhaps TRBD1 (6 bases). The V and J ends lost 0 bases and 9 bases respectively, with 13 bases between them. This CDR3 is built from 14 residues. Germline V CDR1 and CDR2: SGDLS, YYNGEE. Written as DNA, the CDR3 is TGTGCCAGCAGCGTAGGGTGGGGCAGGGGTGAGCAGTTCTTC. It yields the protein CASSVGWGRGEQFF.

This clone was picked up many times. The V call is TRBV2, the J call TRBJ2-7, with a possible D match to TRBD1 (6 bases). V was trimmed by 9 bases and J by 1 base, leaving 13 bases between them. The CDR3 extends over 13 amino acids. The V gene's germline CDR1 is SNHLY and CDR2 FYNNEI. CDR3 nucleotides: TGTGCCAGAGGCAGGGGAGTTTCCTACGAGCAGTACTTC. It specifies CARGRGVSYEQYF.

The table lists this clone with a few counts. The chain uses TRBV18 and TRBJ2-7; maybe TRBD1 (6 bases). Germline V lookup: CDR1 KGHSH, CDR2 LQKENI. CDR3 length equals 18 residues. Trimming stripped 0 bases from V and 7 bases from J, with 25 bases between. As DNA, the CDR3 is TGTGCCAGCTCACCACCGAATGGAGGTGGGACAACGATCGGGGAGCAGTACTTC. It encodes CASSPPNGGGTTIGEQYF.

The chain links TRBV27 to TRBJ1-2; tentatively, D is TRBD1 (5 bases). The CDR3 has 16 residues. The germline V and J ends were trimmed by 7 bases and 5 bases, with 23 bases remaining between them. The germline V gene encodes CDR1 MNHEY and CDR2 SMNVEV (reference sequence). The CDR3 protein is CASTKYPLGGSYGYTF. CDR3 bases: TGTGCCAGCACCAAATACCCGCTGGGGGGTTCGTATGGCTACACCTTC.

The rearrangement joins TRBV7-9 to TRBJ2-1; tentative D call: TRBD1 (5 bases). V was clipped by 5 bases and J by 4 bases, with 12 bases between them. Germline CDR1 is SEHNR and CDR2 is FQNEAQ (reference sequence). The CDR3 totals 14 residues. The CDR3 protein is CASSRRQPYNEQFF. The CDR3 region has the DNA TGTGCCAGCAGCAGACGACAGCCATACAATGAGCAGTTCTTC. Full variable domain (missing parts from reference TRBV7-9 and TRBJ2-1): DTGVSQNPRHKITKRGQNVTFRCDPISEHNRLYWYRQTLGQGPEFLTYFQNEAQLEKSRLLSDRFSAERPKGSFSTLEIQRTEQGDSAMYLCASSRRQPYNEQFFGPGTRLTVL.

The table lists this clone with a count of one. The V gene is TRBV5-4, the J gene TRBJ2-5; 7 bases fit TRBD1. J gave up 1 base and V 4 bases, and 7 bases lay outside the gene matches. Germline assignment: CDR1 SGHNT and CDR2 YYREEE (reference sequence). The CDR3 runs to 15 residues. Written as DNA, the CDR3 is TGTGCCAGCAGCGTCCAGACAGGGTTCCAAGAGACCCAGTACTTC. This encodes CASSVQTGFQETQYF.

This clone has just a few counts. The chain couples TRBV7-2 to TRBJ2-3; the match to TRBD1 covers 9 bases. The CDR3 loop spans 17 amino acids. Germline assignment: CDR1 SGHTA and CDR2 FQGNSA. J was trimmed by 2 bases and V by 4 bases; bases with no gene match: 10. CDR3 amino acids: CASSSRRDRVATDTQYF. In nucleotides, the CDR3 is TGTGCCAGCAGCTCCCGACGGGACAGGGTGGCCACAGATACGCAGTATTTT.

This clone was picked up a small number of times. The rearrangement uses TRBV16 and TRBJ2-5, with 13 bases identical to TRBD2. The CDR3 runs 15 residues. Germline trimming cut 4 bases from V and 3 bases from J; bases unmatched to any gene: 2. Looked up from germline, CDR1 is KGHSY and CDR2 is FQNENV. The CDR3 region has the DNA TGTGCCAGCAGCCTCACTAGCGGGAGGGAAGAGACCCAGTACTTC. Protein product: CASSLTSGREETQYF.

The chain uses TRBV6-6 and TRBJ1-1; maybe TRBD1 (5 bases). This CDR3 contains 14 residues. Germline loops: CDR1 MNHNY, CDR2 SVGAGI (reference sequence). V was shortened by 9 bases and J by 2 bases, with 16 bases between the two germline ends. DNA for the CDR3: TGTGCCAGTTCAGAAATCGACAGCAACACTGAAGCTTTCTTT. It codes for CASSEIDSNTEAFF.

This chain connects TRBV11-2 to TRBJ2-7; 10 positions agree with TRBD1. The V and J ends lost 1 base and 4 bases, in that order; junction bases with no gene match: 10. The CDR3 totals 17 residues. Per germline, CDR1 SGHAT and CDR2 FQNNGV. The CDR3 nucleotides read TGTGCCAGCAGCTTAGGTAGAGACAGGGGGCGAGTTTACGAGCAGTACTTC. It translates to CASSLGRDRGRVYEQYF.

The chain links TRBV27 to TRBJ2-7, with 8 bases that match TRBD2. CDR1 and CDR2 (germline): MNHEY, SMNVEV (reference sequence). With 5 bases clipped from V and 5 bases from J, the junction kept 11 bases outside the gene matches. This CDR3 is built from 15 residues. CDR3 nucleotides: TGTGCCAGCAGTCCAGCAGCGGGAGCGGACCACGAGCAGTACTTC. This gives the protein CASSPAAGADHEQYF.

This clone was counted only a few times. CDR3 nucleotide sequence: TGTGCCAGCAGTTTACGTGTTAGCGGGAGGGGAGAGACCCAGTACTTC. The encoded protein is CASSLRVSGRGETQYF. The chain uses TRBV27 and TRBJ2-5; 11 positions agree with TRBD2. J was trimmed by 4 bases and V by 2 bases; bases with no gene match: 6. This CDR3 has 16 amino acids. Germline loops: CDR1 MNHEY, CDR2 SMNVEV (reference sequence).